The source of this TCR beta chain is a study of Graves' ophthalmopathy and Graves' hyperthyroidism. Study as a whole: The blood sample was drawn at first diagnosis and before any treatment.

Unmatched junction bases numbered 9, after V lost 8 bases and J lost 4 bases. The CDR3 runs to 14 residues. CDR3 regions of TCR beta were amplified from RNA transcripts. HTBI primers primed a first-round RT-PCR, and a second-round multiplex PCR followed. Via MiXCR, TCRdb re-called the multiplex PCR reads, giving one row per CDR3 protein. Of fewer than 250,000 distinct CDR3 sequences in the sample, 25% to 30% were seen once. Serum thyroxine and TRAb, along with clinical symptoms, thyroid ultrasound and orbital computed tomography, were what diagnosis relied on. With respect to this clonotype: Its antigen is unidentified.

Notes on the study in general: In blood appeared most of the expanded thyroid clonotypes whose frequency exceeded 0.001.

The sequencing input was peripheral blood. J is TRBJ2-5 and V is TRBV12-3 or TRBV12-4; 8 nucleotides align to TRBD2. The TCR was taken from a man aged 50 to 60 with Graves' ophthalmopathy. The CDR3 DNA is TGTGCCAGCTTAGTGAGCGGGGGTCCAGAGACCCAGTACTTC. Residues: CASLVSGGPETQYF.